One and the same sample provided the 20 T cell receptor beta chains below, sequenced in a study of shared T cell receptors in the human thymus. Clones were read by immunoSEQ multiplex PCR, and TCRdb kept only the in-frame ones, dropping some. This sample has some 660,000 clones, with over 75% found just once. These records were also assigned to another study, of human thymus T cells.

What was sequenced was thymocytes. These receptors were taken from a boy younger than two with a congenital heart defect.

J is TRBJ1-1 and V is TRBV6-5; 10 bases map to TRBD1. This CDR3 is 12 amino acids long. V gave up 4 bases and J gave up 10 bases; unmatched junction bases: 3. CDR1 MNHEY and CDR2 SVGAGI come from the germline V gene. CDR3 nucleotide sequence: TGTGCCAGCAGTTCCGACAGGGGGCGAGCTTTCTTT. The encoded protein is CASSSDRGRAFF.

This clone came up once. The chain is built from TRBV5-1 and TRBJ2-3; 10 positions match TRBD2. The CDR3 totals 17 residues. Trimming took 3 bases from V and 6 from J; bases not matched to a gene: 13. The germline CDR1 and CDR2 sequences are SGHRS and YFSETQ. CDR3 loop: CASSSRGSSGSRDTQYF. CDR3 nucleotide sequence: TGCGCCAGCAGCTCCCGAGGCTCTAGCGGGAGCCGGGATACGCAGTATTTT.

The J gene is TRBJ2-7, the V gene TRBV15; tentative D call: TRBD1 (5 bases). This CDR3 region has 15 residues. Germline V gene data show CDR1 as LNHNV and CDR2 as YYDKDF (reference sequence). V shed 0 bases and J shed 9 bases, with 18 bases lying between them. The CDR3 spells CATSRDRPGKNGQYF. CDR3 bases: TGTGCCACCAGCAGAGATCGTCCAGGGAAGAACGGGCAGTACTTC.

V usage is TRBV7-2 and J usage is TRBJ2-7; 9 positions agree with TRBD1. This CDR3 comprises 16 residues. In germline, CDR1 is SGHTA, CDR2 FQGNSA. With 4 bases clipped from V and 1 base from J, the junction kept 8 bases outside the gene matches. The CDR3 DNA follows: TGTGCCAGCAGCTCTAACGGACAGGGGCGATCCTACGAGCAGTACTTC. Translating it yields CASSSNGQGRSYEQYF.

CDR3 loop: CASSRESRHRNTEAFF. The CDR3 DNA reads as TGCGCCAGCAGCCGAGAGAGCAGGCACCGGAACACTGAAGCTTTCTTT. The chain joins TRBV4-3 to TRBJ1-1; D is uncertain. There are 16 residues in the CDR3. Trimming pared 4 bases from V and 1 base from J, leaving 16 bases between. Germline V gene sequence: CDR1 LGHNA, CDR2 YSLEER.

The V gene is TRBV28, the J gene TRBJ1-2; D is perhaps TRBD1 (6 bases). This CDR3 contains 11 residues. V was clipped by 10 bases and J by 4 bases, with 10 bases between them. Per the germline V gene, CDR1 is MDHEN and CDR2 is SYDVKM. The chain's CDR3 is CAKDRSYGYTF. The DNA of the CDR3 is TGTGCCAAGGACAGAAGCTATGGCTACACCTTC.

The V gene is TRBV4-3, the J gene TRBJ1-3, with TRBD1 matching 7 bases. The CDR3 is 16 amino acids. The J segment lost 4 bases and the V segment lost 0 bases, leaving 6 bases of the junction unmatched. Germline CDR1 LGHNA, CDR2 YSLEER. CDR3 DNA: TGCGCCAGCAGCCAAGAATCCGCACAGGGGGGAAACACCATATATTTT. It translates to CASSQESAQGGNTIYF.

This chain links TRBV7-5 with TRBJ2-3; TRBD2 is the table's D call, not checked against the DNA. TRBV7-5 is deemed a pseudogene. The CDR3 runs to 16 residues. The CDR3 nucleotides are TGTGTCAGAAGTCATAGCGGGAGCGCTAGCACAGATACGCAGTATTTT. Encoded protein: CVRSHSGSASTDTQYF.

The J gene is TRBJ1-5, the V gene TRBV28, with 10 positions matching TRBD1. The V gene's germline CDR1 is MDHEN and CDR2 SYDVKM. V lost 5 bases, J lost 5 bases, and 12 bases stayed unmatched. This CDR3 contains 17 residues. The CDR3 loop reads CASSPSDRGLFYQPQHF. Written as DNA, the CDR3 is TGTGCCAGCAGTCCCTCAGACAGGGGGCTTTTCTATCAGCCCCAGCATTTT.

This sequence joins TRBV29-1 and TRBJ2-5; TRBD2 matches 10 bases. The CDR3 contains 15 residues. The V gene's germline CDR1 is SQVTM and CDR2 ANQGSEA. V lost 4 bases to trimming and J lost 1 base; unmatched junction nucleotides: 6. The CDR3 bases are TGCAGCGTTGCTGGTAGCGGGAGGTTCCAAGAGACCCAGTACTTC. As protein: CSVAGSGRFQETQYF.

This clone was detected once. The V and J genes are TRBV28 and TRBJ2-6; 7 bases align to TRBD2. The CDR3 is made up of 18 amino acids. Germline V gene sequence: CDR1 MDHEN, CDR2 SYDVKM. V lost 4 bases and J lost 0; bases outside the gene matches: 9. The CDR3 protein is CASSSSSGMYSGANVLTF. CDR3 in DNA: TGTGCCAGCAGTTCATCAAGCGGGATGTACTCTGGGGCCAACGTCCTGACTTTC.

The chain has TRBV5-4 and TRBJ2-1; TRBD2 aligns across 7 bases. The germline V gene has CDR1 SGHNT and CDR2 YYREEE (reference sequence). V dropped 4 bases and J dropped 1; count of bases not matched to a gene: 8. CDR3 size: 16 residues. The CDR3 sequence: CASSGRAGSSYNEQFF. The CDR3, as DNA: TGTGCCAGCAGCGGCCGAGCGGGGAGTTCCTACAATGAGCAGTTCTTC.

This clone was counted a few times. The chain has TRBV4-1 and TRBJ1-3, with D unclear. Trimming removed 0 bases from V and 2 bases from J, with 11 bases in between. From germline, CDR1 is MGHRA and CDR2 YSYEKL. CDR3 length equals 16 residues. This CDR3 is CASSQDPRGTGNTIYF. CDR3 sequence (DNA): TGCGCCAGCAGCCAAGACCCCCGGGGAACTGGAAACACCATATATTTT.

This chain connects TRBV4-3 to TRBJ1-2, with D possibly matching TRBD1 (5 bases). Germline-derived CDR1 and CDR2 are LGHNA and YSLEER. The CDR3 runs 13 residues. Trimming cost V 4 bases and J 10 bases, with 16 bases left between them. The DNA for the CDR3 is TGCGCCAGCAGCCGACCGGGGGGAAAACTCTACACCTTC. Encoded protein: CASSRPGGKLYTF.

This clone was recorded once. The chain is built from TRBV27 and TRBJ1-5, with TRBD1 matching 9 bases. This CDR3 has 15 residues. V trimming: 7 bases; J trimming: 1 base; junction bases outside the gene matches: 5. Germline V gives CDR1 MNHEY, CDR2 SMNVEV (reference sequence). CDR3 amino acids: CASKLQGASNQPQHF. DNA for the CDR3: TGTGCCAGCAAATTACAGGGGGCCAGCAATCAGCCCCAGCATTTT.

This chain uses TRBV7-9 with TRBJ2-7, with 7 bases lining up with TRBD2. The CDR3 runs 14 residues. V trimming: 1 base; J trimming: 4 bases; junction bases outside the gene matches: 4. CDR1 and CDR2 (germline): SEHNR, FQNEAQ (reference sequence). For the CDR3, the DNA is TGTGCCAGCAGCTTAGATTTGCGGGGGTACGAGCAGTACTTC. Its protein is CASSLDLRGYEQYF.

As DNA, the CDR3 is TGTGCCAGCAGCTACCAACAGGGGCCCTCTGAAGCTTTCTTT. Its protein is CASSYQQGPSEAFF. The chain recombines TRBV7-9 with TRBJ1-1, with 7 bases lining up with TRBD1. The length of the CDR3 is 14 residues. Germline CDR1 reads SEHNR; CDR2 reads FQNEAQ (reference sequence). Trimming removed 4 bases from V and 6 bases from J; junction bases left unmatched: 8.

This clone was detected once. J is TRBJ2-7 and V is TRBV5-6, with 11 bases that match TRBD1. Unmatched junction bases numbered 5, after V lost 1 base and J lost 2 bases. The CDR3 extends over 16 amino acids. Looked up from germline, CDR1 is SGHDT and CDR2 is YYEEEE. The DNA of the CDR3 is TGTGCCAGCAGCTTGCCCCGGGACAGGGGGACCTACGAGCAGTACTTC. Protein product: CASSLPRDRGTYEQYF.

Here the CDR3 DNA reads TGTGCCAGCAGTCCCGGGACTAGGTTCACAGATACGCAGTATTTT. Translated, it gives CASSPGTRFTDTQYF. The genes are TRBV5-8 and TRBJ2-3; 8 nucleotides line up with TRBD2. Germline V gives CDR1 SGHTS, CDR2 YDEGEE. The CDR3 spans 15 residues. The V gene end was trimmed by 5 bases and the J gene end by 2 bases; junction bases not matched to a gene: 7.

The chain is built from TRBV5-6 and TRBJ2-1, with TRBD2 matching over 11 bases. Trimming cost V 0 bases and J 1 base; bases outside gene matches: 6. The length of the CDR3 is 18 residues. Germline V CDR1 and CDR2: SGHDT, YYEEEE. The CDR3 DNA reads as TGTGCCAGCAGCTTGGTGGTAGCGGGGGGGCTATCCTACAATGAGCAGTTCTTC. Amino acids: CASSLVVAGGLSYNEQFF.